This is a list of T cell receptor beta chains from one sample in a study of shared clonotypes between healthy human individuals. The table came from immunoSEQ multiplex PCR; TCRdb's copy has only in-frame clones and leaves some out. The sample includes millions of clones, 90% to 95% of them seen just once. Sequencing was carried out using naive CD4+ T cells sorted from blood. Receptor source: a man between 18 and 29 years old in good health. Each CDR3 is given without its conserved first and last residue.

cdr3_aa: ASSTMGQGANQPQH; j_call: TRBJ1-5; v_call: TRBV19
cdr3_aa: ASRVSSGRTYNEQF; j_call: TRBJ2-1; v_call: TRBV6-6
cdr3_aa: ASSPDDRGEQY; j_call: TRBJ2-7; v_call: TRBV18
cdr3_aa: ASSPDTPDSNQPQH; j_call: TRBJ1-5; v_call: TRBV18
cdr3_aa: ASTGPRAGEDQY; j_call: TRBJ2-5; v_call: TRBV6-1
cdr3_aa: AWIQHGTGVRNTIY; j_call: TRBJ1-3; v_call: TRBV30
cdr3_aa: ASRGEGVGSEQY; j_call: TRBJ2-7; v_call: TRBV27
cdr3_aa: ASSQVSGSGNQPQH; j_call: TRBJ1-5; v_call: TRBV4-1
cdr3_aa: ASSSTGGPIEQY; j_call: TRBJ2-7; v_call: TRBV28
cdr3_aa: ASSTGLAGATDIQY; j_call: TRBJ2-4; v_call: TRBV5-4
cdr3_aa: ASRTGRGANVLT; j_call: TRBJ2-6; v_call: TRBV5-4
cdr3_aa: ASSYSNRRGGNEQF; j_call: TRBJ2-1; v_call: TRBV6-6
cdr3_aa: ASSVVSEGGELF; j_call: TRBJ2-2; v_call: TRBV9
cdr3_aa: ASRPGVGEQY; j_call: TRBJ2-7; v_call: TRBV2
cdr3_aa: ASSFLAGLTRNNEQF; j_call: TRBJ2-1; v_call: TRBV11-2
cdr3_aa: ASSNIAGGYTGELF; j_call: TRBJ2-2; v_call: TRBV19
cdr3_aa: ASSAPEDSYGYT; j_call: TRBJ1-2; v_call: TRBV19
cdr3_aa: TSSLKSLVRWVHEQY; j_call: TRBJ2-7; v_call: TRBV5-1
cdr3_aa: AISPGRTASTDTQY; j_call: TRBJ2-3; v_call: TRBV10-3
cdr3_aa: ASSLTGSSSYEQY; j_call: TRBJ2-7; v_call: TRBV5-1
cdr3_aa: SVTTGVSYEQY; j_call: TRBJ2-7; v_call: TRBV29-1
cdr3_aa: ASGLVLAGRADTQY; j_call: TRBJ2-3; v_call: TRBV12-5
cdr3_aa: AIGPGTGNNQPQH; j_call: TRBJ1-5; v_call: TRBV6-6
cdr3_aa: ASSLATGRNTEAF; j_call: TRBJ1-1; v_call: TRBV28
cdr3_aa: SAPLFQETQY; j_call: TRBJ2-5; v_call: TRBV29-1
cdr3_aa: ASSLFSGRVYEQY; j_call: TRBJ2-7; v_call: TRBV5-8
cdr3_aa: ASSPTSGRVYEQY; j_call: TRBJ2-7; v_call: TRBV5-1
cdr3_aa: ASSSWDSTGELF; j_call: TRBJ2-2; v_call: TRBV7-9